This T cell receptor beta chain emerged from a study of yellow fever vaccine responses in identical twins. Germline assignment: CDR1 PRHDT and CDR2 FYEKMQ (reference sequence). Between the trimmed V and J ends, which lost 7 bases and 0 bases, there was a span of 10 bases. The CDR3 contains 14 residues. TCRdb independently ran MiXCR on the RT-PCR reads; one entry per CDR3 protein. The repertoire holds some 5,000 distinct CDR3 sequences, 65% to 85% seen once, with roughly 2.7% in the top ten. The sequence derives from a woman between 18 and 30 years old who received the yellow fever vaccine. The rearrangement links TRBV13 to TRBJ2-1; a weak D match, TRBD1 (5 bases). Specimen: T cells from blood (PBMCs), unsorted or a sorted subset (not recorded which), collected before or after yellow fever vaccination (not recorded which). The CDR3 DNA reads TGTGCCAGCACCAGGGCTGGCTCCTACAATGAGCAGTTCTTC. This sequence encodes CASTRAGSYNEQFF.